These 21 T cell receptor beta chains originate from one sample sequenced in a study of PD-1 blockade in classical Hodgkin lymphoma. The protocol was immunoSEQ multiplex PCR, while the TCRdb copy is restricted to in-frame clones and leaves out a portion. The data show 45,000 to 60,000 clones, roughly three quarters seen once. The time point: cycle 4 day 1 (C4D1), after more than five weeks of nivolumab. Following autologous stem cell transplantation, relapse occurred in every patient, and exposure to brentuximab vedotin varied. The sequenced sample was peripheral blood mononuclear cells (PBMCs), obtained before the fourth cycle of nivolumab. The receptors here all came from a human donor with classical Hodgkin lymphoma.

V is TRBV27 and J is TRBJ2-2; weak D call: TRBD2 (5 bases). V was cut by 3 bases and J by 6 bases, with 23 bases left in between. The CDR3 is 18 residues long. Germline values: CDR1 MNHEY, CDR2 SMNVEV (reference sequence). CDR3 loop: CASSFLADAVGGAGELFF. Here the CDR3 DNA reads TGTGCCAGCAGTTTTTTGGCGGATGCCGTCGGAGGTGCCGGGGAGCTGTTTTTT.

The gene calls are TRBV29-1 and TRBJ2-7, with D tentatively TRBD1 (5 bases). Between the trimmed V and J ends, which lost 1 base and 7 bases, there was a span of 14 bases. Germline CDR1 SQVTM, CDR2 ANQGSEA. This CDR3 contains 13 residues. The CDR3 DNA reads as TGCAGCGTTGAAGGCAGGGTAATGGAAGAGCAGTACTTC. Its protein is CSVEGRVMEEQYF.

The V gene is TRBV5-4, the J gene TRBJ1-2; no clear D gene. The ends were cut back, 5 bases at V and 0 bases at J, with 14 bases in the middle. Germline assignment: CDR1 SGHNT and CDR2 YYREEE (reference sequence). CDR3 length: 15 amino acids. Here the CDR3 DNA reads TGTGCCAGCAGTTACAGTCTTGGCGCTAACTATGGCTACACCTTC. Protein sequence: CASSYSLGANYGYTF.

This chain joins TRBV11-3 and TRBJ2-1, with D unclear. Germline lookup yields CDR1 SGHNT and CDR2 YENEEA. V was shortened by 0 bases and J by 7 bases, with 10 bases between the two germline ends. This CDR3 is 14 amino acids long. The DNA for the CDR3 is TGTGCCAGCAGCTTAGAGGGCGAAATAAATGAGCAGTTCTTC. Protein: CASSLEGEINEQFF.

Judged by abundance, this clone is medium-sized. V and J are TRBV7-9 and TRBJ1-1; the D is unclear. The ends were cut back, 0 bases at V and 1 base at J, with 3 bases in the middle. This CDR3 has 13 residues. Germline-derived CDR1 and CDR2 are SEHNR and FQNEAQ (reference sequence). The DNA of the CDR3 is TGTGCCAGCAGCTTAGCGTGGAACACTGAAGCTTTCTTT. Protein product: CASSLAWNTEAFF.

The sample holds a few counts of this clone. The chain recombines TRBV4-1 with TRBJ1-1; D may be TRBD1 (6 bases). This CDR3 comprises 14 residues. Germline CDR1 reads MGHRA; CDR2 reads YSYEKL. The V gene lost 4 bases and the J gene lost 1 base, with 10 bases spanning the gap. In DNA form, the CDR3 reads TGCGCCAGCAGCCTATTAGGGGGGAACACTGAAGCTTTCTTT. This encodes CASSLLGGNTEAFF.

This clone was seen a handful of times. The CDR3, as DNA: TGTGCCAGCTCACCAGGGCAGGGAGGTGACTATGGCTACACCTTC. This translates into CASSPGQGGDYGYTF. The J gene is TRBJ1-2, the V gene TRBV18; possible D gene TRBD1, 5 bases. V was pared by 2 bases and J by 3 bases, with 13 bases between. This CDR3 spans 15 amino acids. Per germline, CDR1 KGHSH and CDR2 LQKENI.

The chain employs TRBV19 and TRBJ1-2; D is unresolved. Between the trimmed V and J ends, which lost 1 base and 6 bases, there was a span of 9 bases. CDR1 and CDR2 (germline): LNHDA, SQIVND (reference sequence). This CDR3 region has 13 residues. The CDR3 nucleotides read TGTGCCAGTAGTATAGGTGGAGGGAATGGCTACACCTTC. Protein sequence: CASSIGGGNGYTF.

This clone was detected a few times. The gene calls are TRBV4-1 and TRBJ2-3; D is undetermined. Trimming removed 4 bases from V and 2 bases from J, with 7 bases in between. CDR1 and CDR2 from the germline V gene are MGHRA and YSYEKL. CDR3 length: 13 amino acids. The DNA of the CDR3 is TGCGCCAGCAGCCGAACTCTCACAGATACGCAGTATTTT. Protein product: CASSRTLTDTQYF.

The chain links TRBV5-4 to TRBJ1-1; TRBD1 matches 7 bases. This CDR3 region has 17 residues. Trimming cost V 3 bases and J 5 bases; bases outside gene matches: 16. Germline values: CDR1 SGHNT, CDR2 YYREEE (reference sequence). CDR3 region: CASSSKGGGQGGTEAFF. DNA of the CDR3: TGTGCCAGCAGCTCTAAAGGGGGCGGGCAAGGAGGGACTGAAGCTTTCTTT. Combining the CDR3 with reference TRBV5-4 and TRBJ1-1 gives the whole variable domain ETGVTQSPTHLIKTRGQQVTLRCSSQSGHNTVSWYQQALGQGPQFIFQYYREEENGRGNFPPRFSGLQFPNYSSELNVNALELDDSALYLCASSSKGGGQGGTEAFFGQGTRLTVV.

The rearrangement joins TRBV5-6 to TRBJ1-1, with TRBD1 matching over 7 bases. CDR3 size: 15 residues. V shed 3 bases, J shed 0 bases, and the junction held 5 bases outside the gene matches. The germline V gene encodes CDR1 SGHDT and CDR2 YYEEEE. The CDR3 DNA is TGTGCCAGCAGCTGGGGACAGACGATGAACACTGAAGCTTTCTTT. Translating it yields CASSWGQTMNTEAFF.

The chain recombines TRBV5-6 with TRBJ1-2; a possible D gene is TRBD1 (5 bases). Trimming took 0 bases from V and 2 from J, leaving 11 bases between them. CDR1 is SGHDT and CDR2 is YYEEEE in the germline V gene. The CDR3 totals 15 residues. Written as DNA, the CDR3 is TGTGCCAGCAGCTTGGAGCAGGGAATAAACTATGGCTACACCTTC. It codes for CASSLEQGINYGYTF.

The chain is built from TRBV7-9 and TRBJ2-3; the match to TRBD1 covers 7 bases. This CDR3 region has 19 residues. CDR1 SEHNR and CDR2 FQNEAQ come from the germline V gene (reference sequence). Trimming took 4 bases from V and 0 from J; bases not matched to a gene: 16. The CDR3 DNA reads as TGTGCCAGCAGCTCCAACCAACCCGACAGGGCAGGGAGCACAGATACGCAGTATTTT. Its protein product is CASSSNQPDRAGSTDTQYF.

The rearrangement links TRBV18 to TRBJ1-6; 7 nucleotides match TRBD1. The germline gives CDR1 KGHSH, CDR2 LQKENI. The junction had 6 bases not matched to a gene; V was cut back by 0 bases and J by 7 bases. This CDR3 has 16 amino acids. CDR3 sequence (DNA): TGTGCCAGCTCACCACCTCTGCCAGGGGGGAATTCACCCCTCCACTTT. This gives the protein CASSPPLPGGNSPLHF.

CDR3 nucleotides: TGTGCCAGCAGGGGGGACAGTCTACTCCTGACTTTC. It translates to CASRGDSLLLTF. The chain uses TRBV6-5 and TRBJ2-6; 7 bases are shared with TRBD1. The CDR3 totals 12 residues. Germline trimming cut 6 bases from V and 14 bases from J; bases unmatched to any gene: 7. Germline CDR1 and CDR2: MNHEY and SVGAGI.

This chain connects TRBV4-3 to TRBJ1-3; D is uncertain. This CDR3 comprises 15 residues. V lost 3 bases and J lost 0, with 9 bases in between. Looked up from germline, CDR1 is LGHNA and CDR2 is YSLEER. CDR3 bases: TGCGCCAGCAGCCAGACAACGAGCTCTGGAAACACCATATATTTT. Amino acids: CASSQTTSSGNTIYF.

As DNA, the CDR3 is TGCGCCAGCAGCCACCTCGGGACTAGCGGCTCTGGGGCCAACGTCCTGACTTTC. Translation: CASSHLGTSGSGANVLTF. J is TRBJ2-6 and V is TRBV4-1, with 11 bases lining up with TRBD2. This CDR3 region has 18 residues. J lost 0 bases, V lost 3 bases, and 4 bases had no gene match. Germline CDR1 and CDR2: MGHRA and YSYEKL.

The chain couples TRBV11-3 to TRBJ1-4; possible D gene TRBD1, 5 bases. V was clipped by 5 bases and J by 10 bases, with 20 bases between them. The CDR3 extends over 15 amino acids. CDR1 and CDR2 from the germline V gene are SGHNT and YENEEA. The CDR3, as DNA: TGTGCCAGCAGCCCCGGGACGGGCGAGGCTGCAAAACTGTTTTTT. Protein: CASSPGTGEAAKLFF.

About this clone itself: One end of the junction varies from germline; a read error may be responsible. V is TRBV19 and J is TRBJ2-6; no definite D call. This CDR3 spans 15 amino acids. The V gene's germline CDR1 is LNHDA and CDR2 SQIVND (reference sequence). CDR3 DNA: TGTGCCAGCAGTACACCAAGCTCTGGGGCCAACGTCCTGACTTTC. The encoded protein is CASSTPSSGANVLTF.

V and J are TRBV29-1 and TRBJ2-5; 9 positions agree with TRBD2. Germline lookup yields CDR1 SQVTM and CDR2 ANQGSEA. J was trimmed by 4 bases and V by 4 bases; bases with no gene match: 13. The CDR3 is 16 amino acids. CDR3 loop: CSVGNSGGGGLETQYF. The CDR3 DNA reads TGCAGCGTTGGGAATAGCGGGGGAGGAGGATTAGAGACCCAGTACTTC.

With respect to this clone: A much larger clone lies a single base off, so this may be a read error. Other DNA sequences in this sample translate to the same CDR3. V usage is TRBV7-3 and J usage is TRBJ1-1, with D perhaps matching TRBD1 (5 bases). The CDR3 length is 14 residues. CDR1 and CDR2 (germline): SGHTA, FQGTGA. The CDR3 bases are TGTGCCAGCAGCTCAGGTCTCCTCGGGACTGAAGCCTTCTTT. Its translation: CASSSGLLGTEAFF.